The clone carrying this T cell receptor (beta chain) was observed at least ten times. The antigen is undetermined. Trimming shortened V by 2 bases and J by 6 bases, and 9 bases separated the two germline ends. The CDR3 sequence is 12 residues long. The germline gives CDR1 SGHDT, CDR2 YYEEEE. The data stem from a study of neurological immune-mediated disorders. Whole-study results and caveats: Repertoires from 18 of 34 multiple sclerosis patients grouped phylogenetically into a related-CDR3 cluster, suggesting a possible signature.

As for the cDNA, it was generated by 5'RACE with 10-nucleotide random UMIs. TCRdb itself ran the 5' RACE reads through MiXCR, one entry per CDR3 protein. This sample has fewer than 80,000 distinct CDR3 sequences; roughly 5% occur once, and the top ten carry roughly 2.8%. The chain carries TRBV5-6 and TRBJ2-7, with a possible D match to TRBD1 (5 bases). The receptor was derived from a woman in her twenties or thirties with multiple sclerosis. Sequencing used PBMCs. The CDR3 reads CASSLGETEQYF. Written as DNA, the CDR3 is TGTGCCAGCAGCTTAGGGGAAACCGAGCAGTACTTC.